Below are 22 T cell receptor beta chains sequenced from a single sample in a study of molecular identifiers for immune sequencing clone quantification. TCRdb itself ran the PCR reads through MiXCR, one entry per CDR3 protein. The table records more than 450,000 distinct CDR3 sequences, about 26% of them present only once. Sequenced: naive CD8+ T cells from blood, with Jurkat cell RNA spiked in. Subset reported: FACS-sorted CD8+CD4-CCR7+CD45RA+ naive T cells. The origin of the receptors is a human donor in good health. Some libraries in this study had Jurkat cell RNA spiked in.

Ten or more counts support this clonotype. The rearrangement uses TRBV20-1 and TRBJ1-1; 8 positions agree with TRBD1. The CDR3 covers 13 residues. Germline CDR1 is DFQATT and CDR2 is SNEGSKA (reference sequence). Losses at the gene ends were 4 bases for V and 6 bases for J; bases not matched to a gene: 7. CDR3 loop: CSATGQGRPEAFF. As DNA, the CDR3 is TGCAGTGCTACCGGACAGGGCCGGCCTGAAGCTTTCTTT.

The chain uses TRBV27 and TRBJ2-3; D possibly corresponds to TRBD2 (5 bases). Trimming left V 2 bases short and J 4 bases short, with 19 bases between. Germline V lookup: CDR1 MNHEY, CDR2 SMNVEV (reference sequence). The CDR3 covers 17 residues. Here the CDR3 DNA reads TGTGCCAGCAGTTTAGAGCCTCTCGAGGGAGCGGCAGATACGCAGTATTTT. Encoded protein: CASSLEPLEGAADTQYF.

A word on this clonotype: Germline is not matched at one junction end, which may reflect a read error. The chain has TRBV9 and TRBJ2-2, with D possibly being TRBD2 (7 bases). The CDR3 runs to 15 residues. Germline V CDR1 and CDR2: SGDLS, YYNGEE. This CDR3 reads CASSVSGDNTRELFF. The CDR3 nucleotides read TGTGCCAGCAGCGTAAGCGGGGACAACACCAGGGAGCTGTTTTTT.

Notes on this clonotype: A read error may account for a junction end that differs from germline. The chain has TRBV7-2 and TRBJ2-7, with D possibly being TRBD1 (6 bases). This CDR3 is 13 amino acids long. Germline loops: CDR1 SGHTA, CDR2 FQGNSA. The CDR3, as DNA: TGTGCCAGCAGCTATGGGGACACCTACAAGCAGTACTTC. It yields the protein CASSYGDTYKQYF.

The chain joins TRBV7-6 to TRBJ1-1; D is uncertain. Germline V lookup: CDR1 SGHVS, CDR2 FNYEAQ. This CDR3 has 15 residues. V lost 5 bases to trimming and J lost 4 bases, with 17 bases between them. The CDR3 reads CASSPGSWVGTEAFF. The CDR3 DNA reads TGTGCCAGCAGCCCCGGATCGTGGGTCGGCACTGAAGCTTTCTTT.

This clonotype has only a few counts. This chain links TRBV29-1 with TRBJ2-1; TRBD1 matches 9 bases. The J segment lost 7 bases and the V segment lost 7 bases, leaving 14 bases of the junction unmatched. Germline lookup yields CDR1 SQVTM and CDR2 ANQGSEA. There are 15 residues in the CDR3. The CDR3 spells CSAEDRGVRWNEQFF. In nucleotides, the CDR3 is TGCAGCGCCGAAGACAGGGGGGTCCGGTGGAATGAGCAGTTCTTC.

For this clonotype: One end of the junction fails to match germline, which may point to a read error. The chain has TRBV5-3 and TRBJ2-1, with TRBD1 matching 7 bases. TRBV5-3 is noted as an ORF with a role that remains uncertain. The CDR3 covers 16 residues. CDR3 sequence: CASSLELGGAYNEQFF. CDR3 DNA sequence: TGTGCCAGCAGCTTGGAGCTAGGGGGCGCGTACAATGAGCAGTTCTTC.

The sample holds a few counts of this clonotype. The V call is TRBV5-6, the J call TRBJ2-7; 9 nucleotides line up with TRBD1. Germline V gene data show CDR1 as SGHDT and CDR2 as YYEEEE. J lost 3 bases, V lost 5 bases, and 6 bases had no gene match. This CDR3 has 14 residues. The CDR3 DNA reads TGTGCCAGCAGAATGACAGGGGGAGACTACGAGCAGTACTTC. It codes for CASRMTGGDYEQYF.

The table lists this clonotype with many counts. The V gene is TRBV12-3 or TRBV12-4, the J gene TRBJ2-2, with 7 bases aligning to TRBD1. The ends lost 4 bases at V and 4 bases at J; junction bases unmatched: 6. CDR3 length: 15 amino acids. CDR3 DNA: TGTGCCAGCAGTTCCCTTGACAGGGTCACCGGGGAGCTGTTTTTT. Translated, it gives CASSSLDRVTGELFF.

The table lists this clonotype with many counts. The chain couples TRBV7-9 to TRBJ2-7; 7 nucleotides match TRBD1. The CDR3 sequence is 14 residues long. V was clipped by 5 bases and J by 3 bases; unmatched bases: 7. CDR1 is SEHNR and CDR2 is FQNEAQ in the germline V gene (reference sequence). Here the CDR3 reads CASSDRDRDYEQYF. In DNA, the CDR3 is TGTGCCAGCAGCGACCGGGACAGAGACTACGAGCAGTACTTC.

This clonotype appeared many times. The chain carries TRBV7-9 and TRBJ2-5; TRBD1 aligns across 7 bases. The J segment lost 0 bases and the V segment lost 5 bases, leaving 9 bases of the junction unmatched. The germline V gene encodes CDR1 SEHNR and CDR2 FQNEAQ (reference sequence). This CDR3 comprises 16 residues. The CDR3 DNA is TGTGCCAGCAGCCCGCGGACAGGTTTATACCAAGAGACCCAGTACTTC. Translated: CASSPRTGLYQETQYF.

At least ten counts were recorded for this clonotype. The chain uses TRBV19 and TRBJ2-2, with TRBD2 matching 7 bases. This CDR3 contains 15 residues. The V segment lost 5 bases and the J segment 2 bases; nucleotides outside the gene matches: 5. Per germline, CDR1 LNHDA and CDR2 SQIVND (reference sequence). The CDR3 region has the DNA TGTGCCAGTAGTGCGGCTAGCGGAAACACCGGGGAGCTGTTTTTT. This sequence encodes CASSAASGNTGELFF.

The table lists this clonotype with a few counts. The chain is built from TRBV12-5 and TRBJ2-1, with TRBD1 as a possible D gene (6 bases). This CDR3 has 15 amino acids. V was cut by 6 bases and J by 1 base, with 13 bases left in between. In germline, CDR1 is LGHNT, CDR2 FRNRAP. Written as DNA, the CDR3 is TGTGCTAGTGGGTTTCGAGGGGGTTCCTACAATGAGCAGTTCTTC. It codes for CASGFRGGSYNEQFF.

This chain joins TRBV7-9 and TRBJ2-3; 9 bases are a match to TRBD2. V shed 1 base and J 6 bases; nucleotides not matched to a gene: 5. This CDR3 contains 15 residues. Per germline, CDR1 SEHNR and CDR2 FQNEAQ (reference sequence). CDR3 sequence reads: CASSLGGGGADTQYF. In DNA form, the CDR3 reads TGTGCCAGCAGCTTAGGCGGCGGGGGGGCGGATACGCAGTATTTT.

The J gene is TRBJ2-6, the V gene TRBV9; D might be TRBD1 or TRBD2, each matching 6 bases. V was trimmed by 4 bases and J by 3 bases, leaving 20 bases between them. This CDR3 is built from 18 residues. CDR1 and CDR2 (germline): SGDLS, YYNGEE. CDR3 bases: TGTGCCAGCAGCCCGGAGGTGGGGGGCCAATATGGGGCCAACGTCCTGACTTTC. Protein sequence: CASSPEVGGQYGANVLTF.

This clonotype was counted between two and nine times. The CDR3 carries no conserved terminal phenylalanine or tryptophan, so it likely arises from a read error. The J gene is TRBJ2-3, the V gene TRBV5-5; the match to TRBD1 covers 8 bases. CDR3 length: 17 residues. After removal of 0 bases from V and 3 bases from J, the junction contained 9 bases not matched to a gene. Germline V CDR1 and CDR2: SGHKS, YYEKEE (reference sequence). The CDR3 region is CASSLEPGGRLTDTQYC. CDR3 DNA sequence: TGTGCCAGCAGCTTGGAGCCAGGGGGCAGGTTAACAGATACGCAGTATTGT.

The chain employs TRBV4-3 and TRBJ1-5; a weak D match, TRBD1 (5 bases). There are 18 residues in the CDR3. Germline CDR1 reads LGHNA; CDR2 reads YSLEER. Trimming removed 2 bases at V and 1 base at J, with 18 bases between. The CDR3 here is CASSQSWEGSGSNQPQHF. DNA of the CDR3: TGCGCCAGCAGCCAAAGTTGGGAGGGGTCTGGCAGCAATCAGCCCCAGCATTTT.

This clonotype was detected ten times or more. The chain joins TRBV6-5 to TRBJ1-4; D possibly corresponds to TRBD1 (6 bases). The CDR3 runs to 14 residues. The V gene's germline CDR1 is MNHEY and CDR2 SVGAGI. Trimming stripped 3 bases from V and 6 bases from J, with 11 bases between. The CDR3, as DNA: TGTGCCAGCAGTTATCGGGGGGCGGATGAAAAACTGTTTTTT. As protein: CASSYRGADEKLFF.

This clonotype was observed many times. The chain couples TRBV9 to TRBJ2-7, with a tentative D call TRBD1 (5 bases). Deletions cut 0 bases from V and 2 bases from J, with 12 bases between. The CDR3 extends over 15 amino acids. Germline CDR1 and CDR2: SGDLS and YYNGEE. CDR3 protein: CASSVEPGPTYEQYF. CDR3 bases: TGTGCCAGCAGCGTAGAACCAGGGCCTACCTACGAGCAGTACTTC.

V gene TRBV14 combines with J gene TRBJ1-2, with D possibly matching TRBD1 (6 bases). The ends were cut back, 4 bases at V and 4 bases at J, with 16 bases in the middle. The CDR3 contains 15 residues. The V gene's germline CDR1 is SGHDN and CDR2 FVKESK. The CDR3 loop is CASSRDTTFGYGYTF. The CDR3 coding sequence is TGTGCCAGCAGCCGGGACACGACTTTTGGCTATGGCTACACCTTC.

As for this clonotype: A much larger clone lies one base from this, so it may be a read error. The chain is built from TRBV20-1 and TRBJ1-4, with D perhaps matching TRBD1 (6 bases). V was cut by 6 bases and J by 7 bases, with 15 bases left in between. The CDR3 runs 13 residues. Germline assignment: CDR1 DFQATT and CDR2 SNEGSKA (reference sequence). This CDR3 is CSAEEDRCEKLFF. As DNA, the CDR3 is TGCAGTGCAGAGGAGGACAGATGTGAAAAACTGTTTTTT.

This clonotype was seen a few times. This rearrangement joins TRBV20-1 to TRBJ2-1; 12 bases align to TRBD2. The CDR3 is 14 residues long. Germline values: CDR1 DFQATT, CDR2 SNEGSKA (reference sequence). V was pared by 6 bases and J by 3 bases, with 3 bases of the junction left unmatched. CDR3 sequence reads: CSAKTSGSYNEQFF. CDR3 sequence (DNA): TGCAGTGCGAAGACTAGCGGGAGCTACAATGAGCAGTTCTTC.